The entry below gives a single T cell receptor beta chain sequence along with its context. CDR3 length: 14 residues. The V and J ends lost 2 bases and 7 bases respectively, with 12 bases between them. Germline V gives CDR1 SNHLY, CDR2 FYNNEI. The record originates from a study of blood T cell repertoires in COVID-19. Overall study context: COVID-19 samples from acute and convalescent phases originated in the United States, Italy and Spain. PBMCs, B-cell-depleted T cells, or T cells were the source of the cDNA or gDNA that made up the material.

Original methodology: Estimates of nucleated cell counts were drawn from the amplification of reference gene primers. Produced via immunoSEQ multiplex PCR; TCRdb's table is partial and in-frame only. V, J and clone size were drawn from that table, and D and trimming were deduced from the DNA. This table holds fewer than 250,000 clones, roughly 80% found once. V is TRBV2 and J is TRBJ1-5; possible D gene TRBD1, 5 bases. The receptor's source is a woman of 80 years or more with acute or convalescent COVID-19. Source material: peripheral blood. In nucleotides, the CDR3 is TGTGCCAGCAGTGAACAAACAGGCACGCAGCCCCAGCATTTT. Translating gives CASSEQTGTQPQHF. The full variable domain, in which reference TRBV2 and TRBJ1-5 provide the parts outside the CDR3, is EPEVTQTPSHQVTQMGQEVILRCVPISNHLYFYWYRQILGQKVEFLVSFYNNEISEKSEIFDDQFSVERPDGSNFTLKIRSTKLEDSAMYFCASSEQTGTQPQHFGDGTRLSIL.